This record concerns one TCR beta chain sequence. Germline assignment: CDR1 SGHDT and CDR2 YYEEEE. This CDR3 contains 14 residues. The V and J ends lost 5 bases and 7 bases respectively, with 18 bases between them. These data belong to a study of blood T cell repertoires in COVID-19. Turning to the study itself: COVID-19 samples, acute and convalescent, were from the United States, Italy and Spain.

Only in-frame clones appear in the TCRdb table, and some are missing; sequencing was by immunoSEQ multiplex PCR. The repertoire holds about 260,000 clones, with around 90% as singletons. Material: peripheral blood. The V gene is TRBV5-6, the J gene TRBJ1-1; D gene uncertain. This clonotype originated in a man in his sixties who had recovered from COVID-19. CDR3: CASRETGLISEAFF. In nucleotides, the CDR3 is TGTGCCAGCAGGGAGACGGGGTTGATCAGTGAAGCTTTCTTT.